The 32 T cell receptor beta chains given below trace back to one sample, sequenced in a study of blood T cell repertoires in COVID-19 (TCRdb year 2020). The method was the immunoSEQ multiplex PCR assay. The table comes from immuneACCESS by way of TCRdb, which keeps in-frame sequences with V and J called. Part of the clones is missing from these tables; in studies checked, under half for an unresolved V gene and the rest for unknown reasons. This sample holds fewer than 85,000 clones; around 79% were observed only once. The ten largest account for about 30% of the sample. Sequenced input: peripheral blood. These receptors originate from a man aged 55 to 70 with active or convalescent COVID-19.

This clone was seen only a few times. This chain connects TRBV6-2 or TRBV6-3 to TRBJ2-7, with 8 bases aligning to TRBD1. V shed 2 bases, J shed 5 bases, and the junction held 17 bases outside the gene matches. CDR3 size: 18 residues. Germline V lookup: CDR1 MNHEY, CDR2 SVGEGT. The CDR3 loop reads CASSYEWESRDRNNEQYF. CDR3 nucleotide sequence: TGTGCCAGCAGTTACGAGTGGGAAAGCCGGGACAGGAACAACGAGCAGTACTTC.

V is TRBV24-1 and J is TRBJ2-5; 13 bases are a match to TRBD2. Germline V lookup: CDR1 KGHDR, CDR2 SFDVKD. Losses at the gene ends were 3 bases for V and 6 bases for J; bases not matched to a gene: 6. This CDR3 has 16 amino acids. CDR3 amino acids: CATSDPGLAGAKTQYF. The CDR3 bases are TGTGCCACCAGTGATCCAGGACTAGCGGGGGCGAAGACCCAGTACTTC.

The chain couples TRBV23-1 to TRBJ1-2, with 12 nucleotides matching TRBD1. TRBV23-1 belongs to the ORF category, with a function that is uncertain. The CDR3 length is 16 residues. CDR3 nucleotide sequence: TGCCCCCCCCGTCGACCCGGGACAGGGGGCTACTATGGCTACACCTTC. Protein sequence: CPPRRPGTGGYYGYTF.

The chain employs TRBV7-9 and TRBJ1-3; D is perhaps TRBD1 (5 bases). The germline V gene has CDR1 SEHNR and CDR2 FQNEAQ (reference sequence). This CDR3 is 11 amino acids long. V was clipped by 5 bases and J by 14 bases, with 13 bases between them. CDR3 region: CASSPAEGLYF. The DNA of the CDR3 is TGTGCCAGCAGCCCCGCGGAGGGACTATATTTT.

CDR3 in DNA: TGTGCCAGTAGTTCAACCGGACAGGGTTATGGCTACACCTTC. Amino acids: CASSSTGQGYGYTF. This chain links TRBV19 with TRBJ1-2; 8 bases match TRBD1. Looked up from germline, CDR1 is LNHDA and CDR2 is SQIVND (reference sequence). CDR3 length: 14 amino acids. Unmatched junction bases numbered 7, after V lost 5 bases and J lost 5 bases. The full variable domain, rest sourced from reference TRBV19 and TRBJ1-2, is DGGITQSPKYLFRKEGQNVTLSCEQNLNHDAMYWYRQDPGQGLRLIYYSQIVNDFQKGDIAEGYSVSREKKESFPLTVTSAQKNPTAFYLCASSSTGQGYGYTFGSGTRLTVV.

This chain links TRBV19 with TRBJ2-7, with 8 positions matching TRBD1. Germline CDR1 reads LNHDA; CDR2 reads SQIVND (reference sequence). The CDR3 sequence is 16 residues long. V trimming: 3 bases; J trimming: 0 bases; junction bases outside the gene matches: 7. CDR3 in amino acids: CASSIDGTGLSYEQYF. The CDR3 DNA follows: TGTGCCAGTAGTATCGACGGGACAGGACTCTCCTACGAGCAGTACTTC.

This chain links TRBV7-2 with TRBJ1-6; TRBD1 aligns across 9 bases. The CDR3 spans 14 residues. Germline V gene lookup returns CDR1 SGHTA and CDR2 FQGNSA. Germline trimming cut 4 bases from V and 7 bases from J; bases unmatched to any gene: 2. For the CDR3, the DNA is TGTGCCAGCAGCTCGACAGGGGGGAATTCACCCCTCCACTTT. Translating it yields CASSSTGGNSPLHF.

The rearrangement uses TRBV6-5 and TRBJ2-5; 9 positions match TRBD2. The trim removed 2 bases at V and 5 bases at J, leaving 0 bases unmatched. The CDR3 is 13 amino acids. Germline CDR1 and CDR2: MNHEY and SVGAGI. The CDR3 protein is CASSYAGGETQYF. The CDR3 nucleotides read TGTGCCAGCAGTTACGCGGGAGGGGAGACCCAGTACTTC.

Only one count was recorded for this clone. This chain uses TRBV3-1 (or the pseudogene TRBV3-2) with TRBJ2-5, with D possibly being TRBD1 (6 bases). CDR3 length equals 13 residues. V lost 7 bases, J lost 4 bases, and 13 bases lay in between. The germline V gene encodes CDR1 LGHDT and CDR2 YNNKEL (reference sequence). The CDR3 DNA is TGTGCCAGCAAAGACAGGATATTAGAGACCCAGTACTTC. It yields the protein CASKDRILETQYF.

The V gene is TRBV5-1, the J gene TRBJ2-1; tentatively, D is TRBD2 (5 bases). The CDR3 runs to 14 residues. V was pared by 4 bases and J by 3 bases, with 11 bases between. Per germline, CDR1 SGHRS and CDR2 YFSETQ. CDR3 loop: CASSPDRDYNEQFF. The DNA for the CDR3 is TGCGCCAGCAGCCCGGACCGGGACTACAATGAGCAGTTCTTC.

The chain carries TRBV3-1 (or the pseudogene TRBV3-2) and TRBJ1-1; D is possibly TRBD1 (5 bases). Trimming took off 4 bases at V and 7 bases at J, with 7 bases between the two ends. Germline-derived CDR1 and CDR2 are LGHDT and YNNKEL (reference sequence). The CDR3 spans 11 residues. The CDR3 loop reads CASSRGDEAFF. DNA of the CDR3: TGTGCCAGCAGCCGGGGCGATGAAGCTTTCTTT.

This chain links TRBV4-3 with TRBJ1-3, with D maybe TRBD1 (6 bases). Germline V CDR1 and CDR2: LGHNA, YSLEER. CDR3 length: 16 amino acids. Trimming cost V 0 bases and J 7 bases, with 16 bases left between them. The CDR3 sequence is CASSQDPHRVGNTIYF. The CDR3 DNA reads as TGCGCCAGCAGCCAAGATCCGCACAGGGTTGGGAACACCATATATTTT.

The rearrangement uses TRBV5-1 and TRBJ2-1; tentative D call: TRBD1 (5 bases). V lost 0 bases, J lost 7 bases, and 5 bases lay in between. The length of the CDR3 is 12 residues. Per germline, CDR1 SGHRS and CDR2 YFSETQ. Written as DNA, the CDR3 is TGCGCCAGCAGCTTGGCAGGGAATGAGCAGTTCTTC. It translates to CASSLAGNEQFF.

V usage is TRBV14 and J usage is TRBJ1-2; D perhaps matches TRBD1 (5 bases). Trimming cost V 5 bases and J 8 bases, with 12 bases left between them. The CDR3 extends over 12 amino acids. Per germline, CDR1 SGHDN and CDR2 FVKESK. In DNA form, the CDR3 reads TGTGCCAGCAGCAGTTCAGGGTTCGGCTACACCTTC. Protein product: CASSSSGFGYTF. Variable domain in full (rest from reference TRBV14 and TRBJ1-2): EAGVTQFPSHSVIEKGQTVTLRCDPISGHDNLYWYRRVMGKEIKFLLHFVKESKQDESGMPNNRFLAERTGGTYSTLKVQPAELEDSGVYFCASSSSGFGYTFGSGTRLTVV.

The CDR3: CASSRMTGGPETQYF. The DNA for the CDR3 is TGTGCCAGCAGCCGAATGACGGGGGGGCCAGAGACCCAGTACTTC. This rearrangement joins TRBV5-4 to TRBJ2-5; 8 nucleotides line up with TRBD2. CDR3 length: 15 residues. Per the germline V gene, CDR1 is SGHNT and CDR2 is YYREEE (reference sequence). Germline trimming cut 4 bases from V and 4 bases from J; bases unmatched to any gene: 9.

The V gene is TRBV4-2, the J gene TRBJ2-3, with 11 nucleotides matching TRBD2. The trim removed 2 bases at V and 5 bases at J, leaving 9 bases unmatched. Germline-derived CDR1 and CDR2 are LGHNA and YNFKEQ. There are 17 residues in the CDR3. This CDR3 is CASSQPDLAGGQDTQYF. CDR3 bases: TGTGCCAGCAGCCAACCCGACTTAGCGGGGGGGCAAGATACGCAGTATTTT.

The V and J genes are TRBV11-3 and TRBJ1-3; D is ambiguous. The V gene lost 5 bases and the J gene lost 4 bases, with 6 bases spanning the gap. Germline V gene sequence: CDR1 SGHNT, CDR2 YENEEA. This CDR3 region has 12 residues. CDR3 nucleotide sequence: TGTGCCAGCAGCAACGGGGGAAACACCATATATTTT. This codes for CASSNGGNTIYF.

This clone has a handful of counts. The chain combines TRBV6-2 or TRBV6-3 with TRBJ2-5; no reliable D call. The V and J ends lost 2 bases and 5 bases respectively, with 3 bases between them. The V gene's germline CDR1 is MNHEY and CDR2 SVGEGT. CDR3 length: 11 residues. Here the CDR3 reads CASSYPETQYF. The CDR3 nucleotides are TGTGCCAGCAGTTACCCGGAGACCCAGTACTTC.

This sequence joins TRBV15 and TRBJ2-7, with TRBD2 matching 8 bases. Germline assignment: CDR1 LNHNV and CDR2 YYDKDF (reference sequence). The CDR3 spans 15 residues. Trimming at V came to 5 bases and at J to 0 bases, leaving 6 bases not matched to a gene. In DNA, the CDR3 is TGTGCCACCAGCGGCGGACGGGAGGGCTCCTACGAGCAGTACTTC. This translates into CATSGGREGSYEQYF.

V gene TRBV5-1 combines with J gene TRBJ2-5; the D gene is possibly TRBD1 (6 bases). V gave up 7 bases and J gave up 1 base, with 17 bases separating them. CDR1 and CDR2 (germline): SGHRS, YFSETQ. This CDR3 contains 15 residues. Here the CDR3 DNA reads TGCGCCAGCTCGGTCCCGGGACAACCCCAAGAGACCCAGTACTTC. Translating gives CASSVPGQPQETQYF.

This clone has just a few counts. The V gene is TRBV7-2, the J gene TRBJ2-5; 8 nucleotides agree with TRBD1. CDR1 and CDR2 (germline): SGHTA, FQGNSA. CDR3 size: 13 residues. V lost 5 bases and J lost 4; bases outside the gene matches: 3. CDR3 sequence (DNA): TGTGCCAGCAGCACTGACAGGGGAGAGACCCAGTACTTC. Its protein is CASSTDRGETQYF. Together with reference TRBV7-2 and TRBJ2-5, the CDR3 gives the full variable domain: GAGVSQSPSNKVTEKGKDVELRCDPISGHTALYWYRQSLGQGLEFLIYFQGNSAPDKSGLPSDRFSAERTGGSVSTLTIQRTQQEDSAVYLCASSTDRGETQYFGPGTRLLVL.

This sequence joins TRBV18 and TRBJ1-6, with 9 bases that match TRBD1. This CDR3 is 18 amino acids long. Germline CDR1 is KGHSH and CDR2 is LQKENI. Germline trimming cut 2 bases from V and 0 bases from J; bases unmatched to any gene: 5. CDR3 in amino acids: CASSPTSTGGSYNSPLHF. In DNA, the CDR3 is TGTGCCAGCTCACCAACCTCGACAGGGGGCTCCTATAATTCACCCCTCCACTTT.

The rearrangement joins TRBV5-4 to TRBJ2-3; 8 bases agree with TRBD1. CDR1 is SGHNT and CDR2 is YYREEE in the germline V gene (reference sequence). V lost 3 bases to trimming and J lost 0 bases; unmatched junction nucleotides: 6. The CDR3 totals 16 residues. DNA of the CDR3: TGTGCCAGCAGCTCCCGGACAGGGTCTAGCACAGATACGCAGTATTTT. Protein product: CASSSRTGSSTDTQYF.

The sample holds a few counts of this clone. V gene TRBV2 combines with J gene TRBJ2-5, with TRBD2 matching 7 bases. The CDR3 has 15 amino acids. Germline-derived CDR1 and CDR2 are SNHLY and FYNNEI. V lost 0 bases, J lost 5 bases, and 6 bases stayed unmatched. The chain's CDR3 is CASSEALAVRETQYF. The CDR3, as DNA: TGTGCCAGCAGTGAAGCGCTAGCGGTGCGGGAGACCCAGTACTTC.

In nucleotides, the CDR3 is TGTGCCAGCAGCCAAGATCGGAGGACCACAGATACGCAGTATTTT. Amino acids: CASSQDRRTTDTQYF. V and J are TRBV4-2 and TRBJ2-3; TRBD2 might be the D (5 bases). Trimming took off 0 bases at V and 2 bases at J, with 9 bases between the two ends. The CDR3 is made up of 15 amino acids. Germline CDR1 and CDR2: LGHNA and YNFKEQ.

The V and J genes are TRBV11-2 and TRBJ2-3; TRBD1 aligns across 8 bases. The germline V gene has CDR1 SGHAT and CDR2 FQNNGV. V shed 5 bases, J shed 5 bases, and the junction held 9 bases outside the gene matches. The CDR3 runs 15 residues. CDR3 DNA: TGTGCCAGCAGCGGGGGGACAGGACAAAGAGATACGCAGTATTTT. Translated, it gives CASSGGTGQRDTQYF.

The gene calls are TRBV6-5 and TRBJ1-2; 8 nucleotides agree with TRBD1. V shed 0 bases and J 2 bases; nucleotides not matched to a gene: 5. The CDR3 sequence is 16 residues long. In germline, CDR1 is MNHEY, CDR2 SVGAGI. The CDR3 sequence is CASSYSQGQGNYGYTF. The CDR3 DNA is TGTGCCAGCAGTTACTCTCAAGGACAGGGAAACTATGGCTACACCTTC.

This chain's CDR3 is CASSIVTTGGRQPQHF. The CDR3 DNA follows: TGTGCCAGTAGTATAGTCACAACAGGGGGCCGGCAGCCCCAGCATTTT. The V and J genes are TRBV19 and TRBJ1-5; 9 positions agree with TRBD1. Germline CDR1 reads LNHDA; CDR2 reads SQIVND (reference sequence). V was pared by 1 base and J by 7 bases, with 8 bases of the junction left unmatched. The CDR3 is 16 residues long.

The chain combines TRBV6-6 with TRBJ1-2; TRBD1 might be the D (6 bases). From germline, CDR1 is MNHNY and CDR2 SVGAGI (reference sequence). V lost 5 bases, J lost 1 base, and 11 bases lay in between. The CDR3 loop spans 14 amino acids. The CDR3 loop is CASSPDSLNYGYTF. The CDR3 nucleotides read TGTGCCAGCAGTCCGGACAGCCTTAACTATGGCTACACCTTC.

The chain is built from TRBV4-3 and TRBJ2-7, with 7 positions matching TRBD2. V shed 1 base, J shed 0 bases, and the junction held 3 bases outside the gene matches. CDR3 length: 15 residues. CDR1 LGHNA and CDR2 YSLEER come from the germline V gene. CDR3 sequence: CASSQGGGGSYEQYF. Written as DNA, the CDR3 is TGCGCCAGCAGCCAAGGGGGGGGAGGCTCCTACGAGCAGTACTTC.

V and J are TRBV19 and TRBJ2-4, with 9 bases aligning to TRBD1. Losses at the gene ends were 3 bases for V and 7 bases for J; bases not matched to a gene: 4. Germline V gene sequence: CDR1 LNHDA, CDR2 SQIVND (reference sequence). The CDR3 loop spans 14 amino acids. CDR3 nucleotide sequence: TGTGCCAGTAGTATCAGGGACAGGGAGAACATTCAGTACTTC. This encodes CASSIRDRENIQYF.

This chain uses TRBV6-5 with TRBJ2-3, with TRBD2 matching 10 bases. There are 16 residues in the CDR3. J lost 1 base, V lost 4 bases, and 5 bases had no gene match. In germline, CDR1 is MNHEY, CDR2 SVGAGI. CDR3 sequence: CASSSPSGGGTDTQYF. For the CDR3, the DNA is TGTGCCAGCAGTTCTCCTAGCGGGGGCGGCACAGATACGCAGTATTTT.